Given below is one TCR beta chain in context. This clonotype was counted many times. The antigen it binds to is not known. No base-level quality is on record; no much larger clone is a single base apart. Stable Graves' hyperthyroidism was defined as the absence of progression to ophthalmopathy over 18 months of follow-up. Hyperthyroidism patients were newly diagnosed, had a disease duration of under 2 months, and were aged 18 to 65 years. Exclusion was applied to patients with uncontrolled infections, other autoimmune diseases, pregnancy or lactation. Diagnoses relied on clinical symptoms, serum thyroxine and TRAb, thyroid ultrasound and orbital computed tomography. PBMCs were isolated from about 9 ml of fresh peripheral blood by Ficoll-Paque density gradient centrifugation. Trizol reagent was used to extract total RNA, and RNA quality was then checked on an Agilent 2100 Bioanalyzer. The entry originates in a study of T cells in Graves' hyperthyroidism and ophthalmopathy (dated by TCRdb to the late 2010s). With regard to the full study: Peripheral blood was collected at initial diagnosis, before any treatment. The approximately 98 discovery patients were randomly divided into training and test sets at a 7:3 ratio. In roughly six Graves' hyperthyroidism patients, the study also compared T-cell repertoires from thyroid tissue with T-cell repertoires from blood. According to the paper, TCR Vbeta CDR3 sequencing was carried out on more than 120 peripheral blood samples, which came from about 45 ophthalmopathy, about 75 hyperthyroidism and about 17 progressor patients. Once sampling was done, hyperthyroidism patients were given methimazole at a starting dose of 30 mg daily, whereas ophthalmopathy patients were given high-dose intravenous methylprednisolone. Whether ophthalmopathy could be predicted prospectively was tested in an independent validation cohort made up of about 20 hyperthyroidism patients plus 17 patients who later progressed to ophthalmopathy. A discovery cohort of about a hundred patients, about 40 with Graves' ophthalmopathy and about 60 with stable Graves' hyperthyroidism, was used to find distinguishing TCR V-J signatures.

The TCR beta CDR3 regions were amplified from RNA transcripts. A first-round RT-PCR of the TCR CDR3 used the HTBI primer set with the Qiagen OneStep RT-PCR kit. Libraries were constructed in a second round of multiplex PCR, after which size selection and purification were carried out. Paired-end sequencing of the libraries was performed with 100 bp reads on an Illumina HiSeq2000. As for how the authors treated the data: SOAPnuke was used to process the raw data, throwing out any read that contained adapters or uncalled bases, had a mean Phred below 15, or lacked an exact constant-primer or identifier match. COPE v1.2.5 was used to merge high-quality paired reads, and clonotypes were defined as unique nucleotide sequences. Clonotypes were aligned to IMGT TRBV, TRBD and TRBJ reference segments using MiTCR v1.1. The analysis was restricted to V-J combinations with a frequency above 0.0001, which together covered 99% to 99.2% of the repertoires. A TCS score was defined as the ratio of F50 (clonal expansion) to E x V (chaos), with BLOSUM62-based TCRdist applied between CDR3 peptides within each V-J. Welch's t-statistics and random forest reduced just over 500 V-J features to 10 to 15, which were used in a naive Bayes classifier (R e1071). Clones were called with MiXCR by TCRdb after fastp trimmed the public reads at Q25, and only in-frame beta chains were retained. Entries are consolidated by CDR3 protein sequence, retaining the most common genes and DNA. Clone size and V and J calls follow TCRdb, not the original study. In this sample the table shows more than 500,000 distinct CDR3 sequences, 15% to 20% of which occur a single time. The ten largest clones capture over 3.5% of the sample.

CDR1 and CDR2 are drawn from the germline V gene (reference sequence): MNHNY, SVGAGI. Trimming removed 0 bases from V and 2 bases from J; the gene matches leave 8 bases unexplained. The CDR3 has 17 amino acids, counting the end cysteine and phenylalanine. This entry keeps only the CDR3 DNA: 51 bases, framed from base 1. Results the study describes overall, beyond this receptor: In validation, the model predicted progression to ophthalmopathy a median of about 6.5 months before onset, with approximately 70% sensitivity and roughly 77% specificity. A 13 V-J signature model separated ophthalmopathy from stable hyperthyroidism, with around 91% sensitivity and just under 84% specificity in cross-validation and 80%/75% in testing. Sample size was not statistically predetermined, and blinding of investigators to group allocation was not performed. Blood samples also contained most of the expanded thyroid clonotypes (frequency above 0.001), which suggests that blood repertoires may reflect thyroid immune responses.

This TCR derives from a woman aged 25-40 years with Graves' hyperthyroidism. The sequencing input was blood. The sequence links TRBV6-6 to TRBJ2-7; 9 central bases correspond to TRBD2. The nucleotide sequence is given as TGTGCCAGCAGTTACTCGAAAGAGACTAGCGGAACCTACGAGCAGTACTTC. It is translated as CASSYSKETSGTYEQYF.